This T cell receptor beta chain was recovered during a study of beta chain features in type 1 diabetes. The entirety of the isolated RNA underwent reverse transcription, so expressed TCRB transcripts were sequenced. Data came from immunoSEQ multiplex PCR; TCRdb stores just in-frame clones and leaves some out. Here the sample spans 130,000 to 150,000 clones, 9.2% being singletons. This clone appeared a few times. Sequenced material: central memory CD4+ T cells from blood. This clonotype was sampled from a man in his late teens or twenties in good health.

The CDR3 DNA is TGCGCCAGCAGCAGGACAGACCAAGAGACCCAGTACTTC. It yields the protein CASSRTDQETQYF. The rearrangement links TRBV5-1 to TRBJ2-5; D is possibly TRBD1 (6 bases). The CDR3 covers 13 residues. V dropped 4 bases and J dropped 0 bases, with 7 bases sitting between them. Germline V gene sequence: CDR1 SGHRS, CDR2 YFSETQ. Drawing the rest from reference TRBV5-1 and TRBJ2-5, the complete variable domain is KAGVTQTPRYLIKTRGQQVTLSCSPISGHRSVSWYQQTPGQGLQFLFEYFSETQRNKGNFPGRFSGRQFSNSRSEMNVSTLELGDSALYLCASSRTDQETQYFGPGTRLLVL.